This T cell receptor beta chain was sequenced in a study of OX40 agonist ivuxolimab in advanced cancers. Looked up from germline, CDR1 is DFQATT and CDR2 is SNEGSKA (reference sequence). CDR3 length equals 11 residues. V was clipped by 5 bases and J by 3 bases, with 7 bases between them. Study conclusions and caveats: In CD8+ T cells, expanded clones were on average more numerous than in CD4+. Also present in some nonresponders was a low level of normalized T-cell clonal expansion.

The data were produced by immunoSEQ multiplex PCR, yet TCRdb's version contains in-frame clones alone and is incomplete. This table has tens of thousands of clones, approximately 84% appearing once. As for this clone: Antigen specificity is unknown.

This chain connects TRBV20-1 to TRBJ2-5; possible D gene TRBD2, 5 bases. The clonotype was recovered from an adult with an advanced solid tumor such as melanoma, head and neck, liver or kidney cancer. The material was CD4+ or CD8+ T cells sorted from blood, obtained in a trial of the OX40 agonist ivuxolimab. The CDR3 protein is CSASREETQYF. Written as DNA, the CDR3 is TGCAGTGCTTCGAGGGAAGAGACCCAGTACTTC.